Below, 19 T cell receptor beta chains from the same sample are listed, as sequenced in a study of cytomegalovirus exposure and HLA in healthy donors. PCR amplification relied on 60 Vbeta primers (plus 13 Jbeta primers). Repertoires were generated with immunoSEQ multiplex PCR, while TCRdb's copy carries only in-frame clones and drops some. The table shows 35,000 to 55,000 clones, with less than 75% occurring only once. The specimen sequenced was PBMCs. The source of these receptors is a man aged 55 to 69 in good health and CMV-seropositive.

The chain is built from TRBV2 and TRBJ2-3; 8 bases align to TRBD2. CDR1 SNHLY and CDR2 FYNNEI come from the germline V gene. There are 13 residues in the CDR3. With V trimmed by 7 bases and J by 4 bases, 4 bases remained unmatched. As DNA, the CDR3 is TGTGCCAGCATAGCGGGACACGCAGATACGCAGTATTTT. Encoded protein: CASIAGHADTQYF. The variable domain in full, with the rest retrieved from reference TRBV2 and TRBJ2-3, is EPEVTQTPSHQVTQMGQEVILRCVPISNHLYFYWYRQILGQKVEFLVSFYNNEISEKSEIFDDQFSVERPDGSNFTLKIRSTKLEDSAMYFCASIAGHADTQYFGPGTRLTVL.

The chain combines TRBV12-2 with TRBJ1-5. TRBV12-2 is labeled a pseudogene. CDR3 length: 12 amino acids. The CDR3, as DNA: TGTGCAAGTCGCCCGGGTCGGCTGGCCCAGCATTTT. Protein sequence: CASRPGRLAQHF.

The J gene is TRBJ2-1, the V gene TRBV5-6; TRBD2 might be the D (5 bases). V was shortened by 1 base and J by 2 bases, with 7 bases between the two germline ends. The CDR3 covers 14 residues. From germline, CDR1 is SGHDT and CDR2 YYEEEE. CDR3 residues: CASSLPGTYNEQFF. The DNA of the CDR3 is TGTGCCAGCAGCTTGCCGGGGACCTACAATGAGCAGTTCTTC.

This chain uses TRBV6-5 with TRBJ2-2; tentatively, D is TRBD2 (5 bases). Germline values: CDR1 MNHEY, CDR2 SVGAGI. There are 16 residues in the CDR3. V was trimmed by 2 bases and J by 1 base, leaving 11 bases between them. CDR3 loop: CASSYEGGVNTGELFF. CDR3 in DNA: TGTGCCAGCAGTTACGAGGGCGGAGTGAACACCGGGGAGCTGTTTTTT.

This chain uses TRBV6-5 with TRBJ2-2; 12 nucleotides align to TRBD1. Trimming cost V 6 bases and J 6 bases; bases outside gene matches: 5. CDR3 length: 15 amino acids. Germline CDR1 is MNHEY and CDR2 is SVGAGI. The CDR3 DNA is TGTGCCAGCAGCCGGGGACAGGGGGCGTCCGGGGAGCTGTTTTTT. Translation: CASSRGQGASGELFF.

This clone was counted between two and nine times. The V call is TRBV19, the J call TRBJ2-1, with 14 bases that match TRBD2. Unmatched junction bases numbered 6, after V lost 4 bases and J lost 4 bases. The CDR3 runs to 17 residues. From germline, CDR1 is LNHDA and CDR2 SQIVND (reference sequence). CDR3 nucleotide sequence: TGTGCCAGTAGTAGGGGACTAGCGGGAGTTGGGTACAATGAGCAGTTCTTC. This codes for CASSRGLAGVGYNEQFF.

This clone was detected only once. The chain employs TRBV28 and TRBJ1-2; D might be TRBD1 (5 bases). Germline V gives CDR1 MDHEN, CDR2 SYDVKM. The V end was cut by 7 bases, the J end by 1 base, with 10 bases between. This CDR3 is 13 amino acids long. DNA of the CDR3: TGTGCCAGCACCCAAGGGGTTAACTATGGCTACACCTTC. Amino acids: CASTQGVNYGYTF.

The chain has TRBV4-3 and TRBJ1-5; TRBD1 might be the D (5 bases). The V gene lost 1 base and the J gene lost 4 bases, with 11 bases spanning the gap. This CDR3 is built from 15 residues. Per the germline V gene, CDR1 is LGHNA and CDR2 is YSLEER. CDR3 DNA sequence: TGCGCCAGCAGCCAAGTTTGGGGACTGAATCAGCCCCAGCATTTT. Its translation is CASSQVWGLNQPQHF.

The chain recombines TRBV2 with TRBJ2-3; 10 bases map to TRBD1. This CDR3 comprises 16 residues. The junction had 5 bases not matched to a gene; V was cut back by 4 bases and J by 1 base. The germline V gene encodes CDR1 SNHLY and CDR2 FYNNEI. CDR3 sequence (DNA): TGTGCCAGCAGTGTACGACAGGGGGCCGGCACAGATACGCAGTATTTT. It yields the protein CASSVRQGAGTDTQYF.

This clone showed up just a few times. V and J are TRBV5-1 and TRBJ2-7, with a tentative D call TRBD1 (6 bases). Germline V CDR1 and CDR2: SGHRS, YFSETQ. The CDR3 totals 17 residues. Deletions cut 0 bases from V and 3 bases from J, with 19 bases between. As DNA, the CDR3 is TGCGCCAGCAGCTTGGAGGCAGACAGGCATCCAGGCTACGAGCAGTACTTC. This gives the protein CASSLEADRHPGYEQYF.

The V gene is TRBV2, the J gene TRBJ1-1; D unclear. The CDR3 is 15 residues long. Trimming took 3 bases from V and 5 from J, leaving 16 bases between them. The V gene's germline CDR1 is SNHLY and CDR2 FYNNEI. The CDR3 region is CASSEGRAPSTEAFF. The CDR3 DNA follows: TGTGCCAGCAGTGAGGGGAGAGCCCCAAGTACTGAAGCTTTCTTT. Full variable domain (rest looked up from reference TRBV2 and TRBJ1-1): EPEVTQTPSHQVTQMGQEVILRCVPISNHLYFYWYRQILGQKVEFLVSFYNNEISEKSEIFDDQFSVERPDGSNFTLKIRSTKLEDSAMYFCASSEGRAPSTEAFFGQGTRLTVV.

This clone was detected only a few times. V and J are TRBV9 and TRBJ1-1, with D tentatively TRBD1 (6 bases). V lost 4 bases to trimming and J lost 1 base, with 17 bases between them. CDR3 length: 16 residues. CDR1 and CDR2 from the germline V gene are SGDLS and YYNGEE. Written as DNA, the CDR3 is TGTGCCAGCAGCCCACAAGCTGGACAGACGAACACTGAAGCTTTCTTT. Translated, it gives CASSPQAGQTNTEAFF.

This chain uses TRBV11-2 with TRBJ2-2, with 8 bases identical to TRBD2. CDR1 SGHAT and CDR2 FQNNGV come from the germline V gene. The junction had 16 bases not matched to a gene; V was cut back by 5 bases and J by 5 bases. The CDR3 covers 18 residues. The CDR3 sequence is CASSPARGGPGTTGELFF. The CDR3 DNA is TGTGCCAGCAGCCCCGCCCGGGGGGGCCCAGGGACGACCGGGGAGCTGTTTTTT.

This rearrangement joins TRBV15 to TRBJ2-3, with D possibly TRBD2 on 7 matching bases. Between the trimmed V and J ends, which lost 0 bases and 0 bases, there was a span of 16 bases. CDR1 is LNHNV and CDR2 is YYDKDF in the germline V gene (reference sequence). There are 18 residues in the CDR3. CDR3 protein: CATSRDLGGGTSTDTQYF. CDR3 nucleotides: TGTGCCACCAGCAGAGATCTAGGGGGGGGAACTAGCACAGATACGCAGTATTTT.

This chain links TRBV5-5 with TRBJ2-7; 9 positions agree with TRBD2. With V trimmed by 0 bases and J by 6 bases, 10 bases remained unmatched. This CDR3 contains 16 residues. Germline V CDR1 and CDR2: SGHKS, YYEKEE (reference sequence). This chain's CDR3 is CASSLVGGRATAEQYF. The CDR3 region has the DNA TGTGCCAGCAGCTTGGTTGGCGGGAGGGCGACTGCCGAGCAGTACTTC.

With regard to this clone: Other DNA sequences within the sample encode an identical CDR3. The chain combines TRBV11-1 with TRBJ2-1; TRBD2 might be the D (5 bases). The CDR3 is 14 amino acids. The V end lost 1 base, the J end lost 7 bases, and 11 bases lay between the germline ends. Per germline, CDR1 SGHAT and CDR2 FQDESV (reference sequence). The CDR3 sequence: CASSLVTEANEQFF. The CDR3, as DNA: TGTGCCAGCAGCTTAGTTACGGAGGCGAATGAGCAGTTCTTC.

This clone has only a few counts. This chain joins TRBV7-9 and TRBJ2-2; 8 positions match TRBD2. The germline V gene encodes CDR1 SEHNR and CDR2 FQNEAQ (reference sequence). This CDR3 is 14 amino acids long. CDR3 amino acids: CVTWRGANTGELFF. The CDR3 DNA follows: TGTGTCACCTGGCGGGGGGCGAACACCGGGGAGCTGTTTTTT.

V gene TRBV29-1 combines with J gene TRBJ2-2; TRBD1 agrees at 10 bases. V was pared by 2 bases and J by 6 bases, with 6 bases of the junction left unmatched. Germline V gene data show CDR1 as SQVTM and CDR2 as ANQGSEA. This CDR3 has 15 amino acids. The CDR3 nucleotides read TGCAGCGTTGAAAGAGACAGGGGGCGGTCCGGGGAGCTGTTTTTT. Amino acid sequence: CSVERDRGRSGELFF.

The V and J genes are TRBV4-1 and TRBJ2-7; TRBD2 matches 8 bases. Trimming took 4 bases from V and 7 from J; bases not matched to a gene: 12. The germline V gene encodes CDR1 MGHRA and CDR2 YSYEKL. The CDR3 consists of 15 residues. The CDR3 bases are TGCGCCAGCAGCCTCCCTGGAGCGGGAGTTTTGGAGCAGTACTTC. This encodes CASSLPGAGVLEQYF.